The 25 T cell receptor beta chains reported below all come from one sample, sequenced in a study of human T cells and chemical hapten exposure. Via MiXCR, TCRdb re-called the RACE reads, giving one row per CDR3 protein. The data show 75,000 to 80,000 distinct CDR3 sequences, around 9.4% seen once. Time point described: healthy volunteer bleed at 6 weeks. Sequencing started from total RNA isolated from unfractionated whole blood. The sample was whole blood. These receptors were collected from a female donor in good health. Some clones in this sample may be carry-over from other donors' samples.

As concerns this clonotype: Germline is not matched at one junction end, which may reflect a read error. The chain has TRBV6-5 and TRBJ2-7; TRBD1 is a possible D gene (5 bases). The CDR3 sequence is 14 residues long. Germline-derived CDR1 and CDR2 are MNHEY and SVGAGI. CDR3 DNA sequence: TGTGCCAGCAGCCCCGAACAGGACACCTACAAGCAGTACTTC. Amino acid sequence: CASSPEQDTYKQYF.

J is TRBJ1-1 and V is TRBV12-3 or TRBV12-4, with D possibly being TRBD1 (6 bases). Between the trimmed V and J ends, which lost 9 bases and 3 bases, there was a span of 14 bases. The CDR3 loop spans 13 amino acids. The CDR3 region is CASRTDSYTEAFF. CDR3 nucleotides: TGTGCCAGTAGGACAGATTCTTACACTGAAGCTTTCTTT.

This clonotype was seen a few times. The chain combines TRBV7-2 with TRBJ2-1; 7 nucleotides match TRBD2. The length of the CDR3 is 15 residues. Germline V CDR1 and CDR2: SGHTA, FQGNSA. V was clipped by 4 bases and J by 2 bases; unmatched bases: 5. The DNA for the CDR3 is TGTGCCAGCAGCTCGGGACTATCCACCTACAATGAGCAGTTCTTC. It specifies CASSSGLSTYNEQFF.

The V gene is TRBV15, the J gene TRBJ2-3; 11 nucleotides align to TRBD1. CDR1 LNHNV and CDR2 YYDKDF come from the germline V gene (reference sequence). After removal of 4 bases from V and 4 bases from J, the junction contained 1 base not matched to a gene. The CDR3 length is 14 residues. In nucleotides, the CDR3 is TGTGCCACCAGCAAGGGACAGGGGGCAGATACGCAGTATTTT. Translating gives CATSKGQGADTQYF.

The chain carries TRBV6-6 and TRBJ2-7; tentative D call: TRBD1 (5 bases). Per the germline V gene, CDR1 is MNHNY and CDR2 is SVGAGI (reference sequence). The CDR3 consists of 14 residues. Trimming took 2 bases from V and 5 from J, leaving 13 bases between them. CDR3 region: CASSYPDKKDEQYF. The DNA for the CDR3 is TGTGCCAGCAGTTACCCGGACAAGAAGGACGAGCAGTACTTC.

This clonotype has ten or more counts. CDR3 region: CASRPTSGGQGDTQYF. CDR3 sequence (DNA): TGTGCCAGCAGACCGACTAGCGGGGGGCAGGGAGATACGCAGTATTTT. V is TRBV12-3 or TRBV12-4 and J is TRBJ2-3; 13 bases agree with TRBD2. CDR3 length: 16 residues. Trimming at V came to 6 bases and at J to 5 bases, leaving 8 bases not matched to a gene.

There are many counts of this clonotype. The chain is built from TRBV12-3 or TRBV12-4 and TRBJ2-7; D is undetermined. V shed 0 bases and J shed 0 bases, with 6 bases lying between them. The CDR3 has 14 residues. CDR3 sequence reads: CASSLAADSYEQYF. The CDR3 DNA follows: TGTGCCAGCAGTTTAGCGGCAGACTCCTACGAGCAGTACTTC.

There are a few counts of this clonotype. The rearrangement uses TRBV5-1 and TRBJ2-3; D is uncertain. The V gene lost 1 base and the J gene lost 4 bases, with 13 bases spanning the gap. This CDR3 has 15 amino acids. Germline V CDR1 and CDR2: SGHRS, YFSETQ. The CDR3 DNA sequence: TGCGCCAGCAGCTTGTACCCCACAGATTCAGATACGCAGTATTTT. Its protein is CASSLYPTDSDTQYF.

The V and J genes are TRBV6-5 and TRBJ2-2, with unresolved D. V was pared by 0 bases and J by 3 bases, with 5 bases between. CDR1 is MNHEY and CDR2 is SVGAGI in the germline V gene. This CDR3 has 14 amino acids. The CDR3 spells CASSYSFDTGELFF. CDR3 sequence (DNA): TGTGCCAGCAGTTACTCGTTTGACACCGGGGAGCTGTTTTTT.

This clonotype occurred many times. This chain connects TRBV12-3 or TRBV12-4 to TRBJ2-3; 7 nucleotides line up with TRBD1. V lost 0 bases to trimming and J lost 6 bases; unmatched junction nucleotides: 6. The CDR3 loop spans 15 amino acids. Here the CDR3 reads CASSLARGGADTQYF. CDR3 nucleotides: TGTGCCAGCAGTTTAGCGCGAGGGGGCGCCGATACGCAGTATTTT.

About this clonotype: The junction departs from germline at one end; a sequencing error may be responsible. The V gene is TRBV7-9, the J gene TRBJ1-4, with a weak D call TRBD1 (5 bases). The CDR3 is made up of 15 amino acids. In germline, CDR1 is SEHNR, CDR2 FQNEAQ (reference sequence). The chain's CDR3 is CVSSGIGDGSEKLFF. The CDR3 region has the DNA TGTGTCAGCAGCGGGATTGGGGACGGATCTGAAAAACTGTTTTTT. Combining the CDR3 with reference TRBV7-9 and TRBJ1-4 gives the whole variable domain DTGVSQNPRHKITKRGQNVTFRCDPISEHNRLYWYRQTLGQGPEFLTYFQNEAQLEKSRLLSDRFSAERPKGSFSTLEIQRTEQGDSAMYLCVSSGIGDGSEKLFFGSGTQLSVL.

Ten or more counts support this clonotype. J is TRBJ2-3 and V is TRBV29-1; 16 nucleotides line up with TRBD2. Per germline, CDR1 SQVTM and CDR2 ANQGSEA. The CDR3 sequence is 15 residues long. V gave up 6 bases and J gave up 1 base; unmatched junction bases: 1. This chain's CDR3 is CSVGTSGGGTDTQYF. The CDR3 bases are TGCAGCGTCGGGACTAGCGGGGGGGGCACAGATACGCAGTATTTT.

At least ten counts were recorded for this clonotype. The V gene is TRBV7-2, the J gene TRBJ2-7; D is ambiguous. CDR1 and CDR2 from the germline V gene are SGHTA and FQGNSA. The CDR3 spans 14 residues. With 1 base removed from V and 2 bases from J, the gap between germline ends came to 9 bases. The CDR3 nucleotides are TGTGCCAGCAGCTTAGTCGGCCGGACCTACGAGCAGTACTTC. Translating it yields CASSLVGRTYEQYF.

The CDR3 nucleotides are TGTGCCAGCAGCCGGGCGGGGACTAGCCGATTTTTGAGGGGAAAAGATACGCAGTATTTT. Its translation is CASSRAGTSRFLRGKDTQYF. This chain connects TRBV7-9 to TRBJ2-3, with 9 bases fitting TRBD2. J lost 5 bases, V lost 5 bases, and 23 bases had no gene match. The V gene's germline CDR1 is SEHNR and CDR2 FQNEAQ (reference sequence). The CDR3 has 20 amino acids.

At least ten counts were recorded for this clonotype. V and J are TRBV4-2 and TRBJ2-5; no reliable D call. This CDR3 spans 14 amino acids. Trimming left V 1 base short and J 3 bases short, with 9 bases between. CDR1 and CDR2 from the germline V gene are LGHNA and YNFKEQ. Written as DNA, the CDR3 is TGTGCCAGCAGCCAAGGTCCGATGAAAGAGACCCAGTACTTC. It yields the protein CASSQGPMKETQYF.

This clonotype was found a few times. The J gene is TRBJ2-1, the V gene TRBV7-9; 9 bases agree with TRBD2. The CDR3 loop spans 15 amino acids. The germline CDR1 and CDR2 sequences are SEHNR and FQNEAQ (reference sequence). The J segment lost 15 bases and the V segment lost 5 bases, leaving 17 bases of the junction unmatched. The DNA for the CDR3 is TGTGCCAGCAGCCCCGCTCGCGGGGGGGCTCCCCGTCCGTTCTTC. This codes for CASSPARGGAPRPFF.

The chain joins TRBV10-2 to TRBJ2-1, with D tentatively TRBD2 (6 bases). Germline V gene sequence: CDR1 WSHSY, CDR2 SAAADI. V was shortened by 6 bases and J by 7 bases, with 22 bases between the two germline ends. This CDR3 is built from 16 residues. The CDR3 loop reads CASRPTGTGNRNEQFF. CDR3 in DNA: TGCGCCAGCAGGCCAACCGGGACTGGGAATAGGAATGAGCAGTTCTTC.

This clonotype showed up many times. J is TRBJ1-2 and V is TRBV4-2; unclear D gene. CDR3 size: 15 residues. Germline-derived CDR1 and CDR2 are LGHNA and YNFKEQ. Deletions cut 0 bases from V and 5 bases from J, with 13 bases between. The CDR3 DNA follows: TGTGCCAGCAGCCAAGATGGGGTCCTTGGGTATGGCTACACCTTC. Amino acid sequence: CASSQDGVLGYGYTF.

This clonotype was observed many times. V and J are TRBV18 and TRBJ1-1; D is ambiguous. Germline-derived CDR1 and CDR2 are KGHSH and LQKENI. With 3 bases removed from V and 9 bases from J, the gap between germline ends came to 14 bases. This CDR3 region has 13 residues. The CDR3 DNA sequence: TGTGCCAGCTCACCTGGGGAGGGCCGCCAAGCTTTCTTT. Its protein product is CASSPGEGRQAFF.

This clonotype was seen at least ten times. The V and J genes are TRBV5-5 and TRBJ2-7, with 10 bases aligning to TRBD1. With V trimmed by 4 bases and J by 1 base, 20 bases remained unmatched. The germline CDR1 and CDR2 sequences are SGHKS and YYEKEE (reference sequence). CDR3 length equals 20 residues. The CDR3 nucleotides are TGTGCCAGCAGCAGATACGCCGGGACAGGGGTCCCCACGAGTTCCTACGAGCAGTACTTC. The encoded protein is CASSRYAGTGVPTSSYEQYF.

The CDR3 here is CASSSTGNTIYF. The CDR3 coding sequence is TGTGCCAGCAGCTCGACAGGAAACACCATATATTTT. This chain connects TRBV6-6 to TRBJ1-3; no clear D. This CDR3 is 12 amino acids long. The germline CDR1 and CDR2 sequences are MNHNY and SVGAGI (reference sequence). Trimming took off 6 bases at V and 4 bases at J, with 7 bases between the two ends.

V and J are TRBV18 and TRBJ1-5; 9 nucleotides match TRBD1. The V segment lost 4 bases and the J segment 7 bases; nucleotides outside the gene matches: 5. Germline V gene sequence: CDR1 KGHSH, CDR2 LQKENI. This CDR3 region has 14 residues. DNA for the CDR3: TGTGCCAGCTCACGGTGTGGACAGGGGCAGCCCCAGCATTTT. Its translation: CASSRCGQGQPQHF.

This clonotype was seen ten or more times. The chain carries TRBV7-8 and TRBJ1-1; tentatively, D is TRBD1 (5 bases). V lost 0 bases to trimming and J lost 0 bases, with 8 bases between them. Germline V lookup: CDR1 SGHVS, CDR2 FQNEAQ. This CDR3 is 15 amino acids long. The CDR3 DNA reads TGTGCCAGCAGCTTAGCCCGACAGTTGAACACTGAAGCTTTCTTT. As protein: CASSLARQLNTEAFF.

V and J are TRBV6-5 and TRBJ1-4, with 11 bases that match TRBD1. The V gene end was trimmed by 6 bases and the J gene end by 6 bases; junction bases not matched to a gene: 9. Germline lookup yields CDR1 MNHEY and CDR2 SVGAGI. CDR3 size: 16 residues. As DNA, the CDR3 is TGTGCCAGCAGCCGATTGGACAGGGGGCGCGATGAAAAACTGTTTTTT. It yields the protein CASSRLDRGRDEKLFF.

This clonotype occurred a few times. The rearrangement joins TRBV7-2 to TRBJ1-1; 9 bases align to TRBD1. CDR3 length equals 15 residues. The germline gives CDR1 SGHTA, CDR2 FQGNSA. V lost 5 bases, J lost 0 bases, and 4 bases stayed unmatched. The CDR3 loop reads CASSEDRGMNTEAFF. The CDR3 DNA is TGTGCCAGCAGCGAGGACAGGGGTATGAACACTGAAGCTTTCTTT.